These 8 T cell receptor beta chains came from one sample sequenced in a study of beta chain features in type 1 diabetes. General study points: In every one of the four CD4+ subsets, TCRB CDR3s were moderately but significantly shorter in Type 1 diabetes patients.

These receptors have no identified antigens. The isolated RNA, all of it, was reverse transcribed, so expressed TCRB transcripts were what got sequenced. Sequenced by immunoSEQ multiplex PCR; TCRdb stores in-frame clones only, minus some. In the table there are hundreds of thousands of clones, roughly 13% of which are singletons. The specimen was naive CD4+ T cells from blood. These receptors originate from a young man with type 1 diabetes.

This clone has more than one count but fewer than ten. V usage is TRBV11-3 and J usage is TRBJ2-1; D not certain. CDR3 length: 14 residues. V lost 0 bases, J lost 2 bases, and 5 bases lay in between. Germline V gene data show CDR1 as SGHNT and CDR2 as YENEEA. CDR3: CASSLDGTYNEQFF. The CDR3 nucleotides read TGTGCCAGCAGCTTAGATGGCACCTACAATGAGCAGTTCTTC. Filled out from reference TRBV11-3 and TRBJ2-1, the complete variable domain reads EAGVVQSPRYKIIEKKQPVAFWCNPISGHNTLYWYLQNLGQGPELLIRYENEEAVDDSQLPKDRFSAERLKGVDSTLKIQPAELGDSAVYLCASSLDGTYNEQFFGPGTRLTVL.

The CDR3 protein is CASSKTGSSYNEQFF. In DNA form, the CDR3 reads TGTGCCAGCAGTAAAACAGGTAGCTCCTACAATGAGCAGTTCTTC. The V gene is TRBV28, the J gene TRBJ2-1; possibly TRBD1 for D (5 bases). The length of the CDR3 is 15 residues. Germline CDR1 reads MDHEN; CDR2 reads SYDVKM. V lost 5 bases and J 0 bases, leaving 11 bases between the germline ends.

Only a few counts were recorded for this clone. The V gene is TRBV13, the J gene TRBJ2-1; a weak D match, TRBD2 (6 bases). Germline values: CDR1 PRHDT, CDR2 FYEKMQ (reference sequence). The CDR3 has 13 amino acids. V lost 7 bases, J lost 15 bases, and 22 bases lay in between. The CDR3 here is CASNQPSTAGGFF. CDR3 nucleotide sequence: TGTGCCAGCAACCAACCCTCAACAGCCGGGGGGTTCTTC.

This rearrangement joins TRBV7-2 to TRBJ2-1; D is ambiguous. The CDR3 covers 15 residues. Germline CDR1 and CDR2: SGHTA and FQGNSA. Trimming left V 3 bases short and J 4 bases short, with 13 bases between. The CDR3 sequence is CASSFDTLEYNEQFF. In DNA, the CDR3 is TGTGCCAGCAGCTTTGACACCCTAGAATACAATGAGCAGTTCTTC. Complete variable domain (other parts from reference TRBV7-2 and TRBJ2-1): GAGVSQSPSNKVTEKGKDVELRCDPISGHTALYWYRQSLGQGLEFLIYFQGNSAPDKSGLPSDRFSAERTGGSVSTLTIQRTQQEDSAVYLCASSFDTLEYNEQFFGPGTRLTVL.

This clone has more than one count but fewer than ten. The chain has TRBV7-8 and TRBJ2-1; 7 bases agree with TRBD2. Germline V gene lookup returns CDR1 SGHVS and CDR2 FQNEAQ. The length of the CDR3 is 15 residues. V lost 5 bases, J lost 7 bases, and 11 bases stayed unmatched. In nucleotides, the CDR3 is TGTGCCAGCAGCCTCGGACTAGAGTCCTTAAATGAGCAGTTCTTC. Protein product: CASSLGLESLNEQFF.

This clone was found a few times. The gene calls are TRBV18 and TRBJ1-5; unclear D gene. Germline CDR1 KGHSH, CDR2 LQKENI. Trimming shortened V by 4 bases and J by 0 bases, and 7 bases separated the two germline ends. The CDR3 spans 14 residues. The CDR3 loop is CASSLGPSNQPQHF. In DNA form, the CDR3 reads TGTGCCAGCTCACTTGGACCTAGCAATCAGCCCCAGCATTTT.

The chain joins TRBV7-8 to TRBJ2-3; 12 bases are a match to TRBD2. The trim removed 3 bases at V and 3 bases at J, leaving 4 bases unmatched. Per germline, CDR1 SGHVS and CDR2 FQNEAQ. The CDR3 length is 16 residues. The CDR3 DNA sequence: TGTGCCAGCAGCTTCCTAGCGGGGGGGCTTACAGATACGCAGTATTTT. Translating gives CASSFLAGGLTDTQYF.

The rearrangement links TRBV11-3 to TRBJ1-2; TRBD1 matches at 7 bases. The CDR3 sequence is 15 residues long. V was clipped by 6 bases and J by 7 bases; unmatched bases: 14. Germline V gene sequence: CDR1 SGHNT, CDR2 YENEEA. As DNA, the CDR3 is TGTGCCAGCAGTCTGGACCCAGGGGGTTATGGTGGCTACACCTTC. Its protein is CASSLDPGGYGGYTF.